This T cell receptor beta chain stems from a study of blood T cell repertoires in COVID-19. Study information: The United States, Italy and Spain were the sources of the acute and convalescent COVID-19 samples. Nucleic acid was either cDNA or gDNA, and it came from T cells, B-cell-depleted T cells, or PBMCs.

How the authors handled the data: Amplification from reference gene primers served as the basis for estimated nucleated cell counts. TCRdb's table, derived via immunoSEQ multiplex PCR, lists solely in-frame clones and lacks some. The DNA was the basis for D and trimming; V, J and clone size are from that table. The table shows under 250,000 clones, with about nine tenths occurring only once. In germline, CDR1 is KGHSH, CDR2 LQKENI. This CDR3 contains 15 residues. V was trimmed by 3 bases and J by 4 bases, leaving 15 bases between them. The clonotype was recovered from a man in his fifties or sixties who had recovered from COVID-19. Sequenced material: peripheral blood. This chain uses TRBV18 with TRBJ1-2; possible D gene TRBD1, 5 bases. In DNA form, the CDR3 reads TGTGCCAGCTCACCCGACGTCCCCAGGGCCTATGGCTACACCTTC. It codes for CASSPDVPRAYGYTF.